A single sample is the source of the 5 T cell receptor beta chains below, sequenced in a study of hypomethylating agent response in myelodysplastic syndrome. Libraries were prepared by immunoSEQ multiplex PCR; TCRdb keeps only in-frame clonotypes and omits some of them. Of 1,500 to 2,500 clones in the sample, around 86% are singletons; the top ten hold about 22%. The sample in question was bone marrow, obtained before or after starting hypomethylating agent treatment for myelodysplastic syndrome (not recorded which). These receptors came from a human donor with myelodysplastic syndrome.

The chain is built from TRBV7-8 and TRBJ1-5; TRBD1 matches 8 bases. Germline loops: CDR1 SGHVS, CDR2 FQNEAQ. This CDR3 region has 16 residues. The junction had 6 bases not matched to a gene; V was cut back by 1 base and J by 4 bases. Written as DNA, the CDR3 is TGTGCCAGCAGCTTAGGGGGGGACAGGCGGAATCAGCCCCAGCATTTT. Residues: CASSLGGDRRNQPQHF.

This chain connects TRBV15 to TRBJ2-1; TRBD2 aligns across 10 bases. There are 19 residues in the CDR3. The germline CDR1 and CDR2 sequences are LNHNV and YYDKDF (reference sequence). V trimming: 1 base; J trimming: 7 bases; junction bases outside the gene matches: 16. CDR3 in amino acids: CATSRVRGGRQREGNEQFF. CDR3 sequence (DNA): TGTGCCACCAGCAGAGTTCGAGGGGGGAGGCAGCGGGAGGGGAATGAGCAGTTCTTC.

The chain carries TRBV29-1 and TRBJ1-1; the D gene is possibly TRBD1 (6 bases). Trimming pared 7 bases from V and 10 bases from J, leaving 10 bases between. The CDR3 runs to 9 residues. Germline CDR1 SQVTM, CDR2 ANQGSEA. The CDR3 nucleotides read TGCAGCGCTGGAGGGGGAGCTTTCTTT. Protein sequence: CSAGGGAFF.

This sequence joins TRBV6-1 and TRBJ2-1, with a tentative D call TRBD2 (6 bases). Germline V gene sequence: CDR1 MNHNS, CDR2 SASEGT. CDR3 length: 17 residues. V lost 4 bases and J lost 3, with 19 bases in between. CDR3 coding DNA: TGTGCCAGCAGTGGGGGGACTGTCGACTCAAACTACAATGAGCAGTTCTTC. Amino acids: CASSGGTVDSNYNEQFF.

The chain combines TRBV7-2 with TRBJ2-1; 7 bases agree with TRBD1. The V and J ends lost 4 bases and 14 bases, in that order; junction bases with no gene match: 8. The CDR3 spans 12 residues. Germline values: CDR1 SGHTA, CDR2 FQGNSA. For the CDR3, the DNA is TGTGCCAGCAGCTCCCCGGGACAGTCGGAGTTCTTC. It is translated as CASSSPGQSEFF.